Presented here are 12 T cell receptor beta chains from one specimen sequenced in a study of blood T cell repertoires in COVID-19. The table came from immunoSEQ multiplex PCR; TCRdb's copy has only in-frame clones and leaves some out. The table has 170,000 or so clones, 88% seen once. Sample: PBMCs or T cells enriched from blood (not recorded which). Receptors originate from a woman aged 18-29 years who had recovered from COVID-19.

This clone has only a few counts. J is TRBJ2-7 and V is TRBV5-1, with a tentative D call TRBD1 (6 bases). V lost 0 bases to trimming and J lost 0 bases, with 10 bases between them. CDR1 is SGHRS, CDR2 YFSETQ, per germline. This CDR3 comprises 15 residues. The DNA of the CDR3 is TGCGCCAGCAGCTTGGGTGGGGGCAGCTCCTACGAGCAGTACTTC. Its protein product is CASSLGGGSSYEQYF.

The gene calls are TRBV10-3 and TRBJ1-1, with D possibly being TRBD1 (5 bases). The CDR3 has 13 residues. Germline lookup yields CDR1 ENHRY and CDR2 SYGVKD. The V and J ends lost 3 bases and 4 bases respectively, with 9 bases between them. CDR3 sequence (DNA): TGTGCCATCAGTGACCTCGGGGGCACTGAAGCTTTCTTT. Translating it yields CAISDLGGTEAFF.

CDR3 sequence: CASRQTGVNTEAFF. CDR3 DNA sequence: TGTGCCAGCAGGCAAACAGGGGTGAACACTGAAGCTTTCTTT. This chain uses TRBV28 with TRBJ1-1; 7 nucleotides align to TRBD1. Germline V gene lookup returns CDR1 MDHEN and CDR2 SYDVKM. The J segment lost 0 bases and the V segment lost 6 bases, leaving 4 bases of the junction unmatched. The CDR3 runs 14 residues.

The chain recombines TRBV5-1 with TRBJ1-2, with 8 positions matching TRBD1. This CDR3 contains 14 residues. Germline V gene data show CDR1 as SGHRS and CDR2 as YFSETQ. The J segment lost 4 bases and the V segment lost 3 bases, leaving 5 bases of the junction unmatched. CDR3 region: CASSSDREAYGYTF. The DNA of the CDR3 is TGCGCCAGCAGCTCGGACAGGGAGGCCTATGGCTACACCTTC.

This chain uses TRBV5-4 with TRBJ2-1; 8 bases map to TRBD1. V gave up 5 bases and J gave up 6 bases; unmatched junction bases: 7. Germline V lookup: CDR1 SGHNT, CDR2 YYREEE (reference sequence). The CDR3 totals 14 residues. CDR3 in amino acids: CASRPGQAFNEQFF. Here the CDR3 DNA reads TGTGCCAGCAGGCCGGGACAGGCTTTCAATGAGCAGTTCTTC.

The chain carries TRBV2 and TRBJ1-5; D call uncertain. CDR3 length: 12 residues. Trimming removed 5 bases from V and 8 bases from J, with 10 bases in between. Germline values: CDR1 SNHLY, CDR2 FYNNEI. The CDR3 DNA is TGTGCCAGCAGTATATTTTCCGAGCCCCAGCATTTT. It translates to CASSIFSEPQHF.

This clone appeared once. The V and J genes are TRBV15 and TRBJ2-1, with TRBD2 as a possible D gene (6 bases). The CDR3 spans 15 residues. In germline, CDR1 is LNHNV, CDR2 YYDKDF (reference sequence). Deletions cut 4 bases from V and 4 bases from J, with 14 bases between. The CDR3 DNA sequence: TGTGCCACCAGCACGCCTCTGGGGGGATACAATGAGCAGTTCTTC. Protein product: CATSTPLGGYNEQFF.

The rearrangement links TRBV7-9 to TRBJ1-2, with D possibly TRBD1 on 6 matching bases. V lost 4 bases, J lost 3 bases, and 18 bases lay in between. The CDR3 runs 16 residues. Germline values: CDR1 SEHNR, CDR2 FQNEAQ (reference sequence). In DNA form, the CDR3 reads TGTGCCAGCAGCTCTCCCGATACAGGGTTCGACTATGGCTACACCTTC. It specifies CASSSPDTGFDYGYTF. The full variable domain, in which reference TRBV7-9 and TRBJ1-2 provide the parts outside the CDR3, is DTGVSQNPRHKITKRGQNVTFRCDPISEHNRLYWYRQTLGQGPEFLTYFQNEAQLEKSRLLSDRFSAERPKGSFSTLEIQRTEQGDSAMYLCASSSPDTGFDYGYTFGSGTRLTVV.

A single count supports this clone. This chain connects TRBV19 to TRBJ1-2; D gene ambiguous. CDR3 length: 13 residues. Deletions cut 5 bases from V and 2 bases from J, with 9 bases between. The germline CDR1 and CDR2 sequences are LNHDA and SQIVND (reference sequence). CDR3 coding DNA: TGTGCCAGTAGTCACCCGGTAAACTATGGCTACACCTTC. Translated, it gives CASSHPVNYGYTF.

The chain carries TRBV3-1 (or the pseudogene TRBV3-2) and TRBJ2-7, with TRBD2 identical over 13 bases. Germline V lookup: CDR1 LGHDT, CDR2 YNNKEL (reference sequence). The CDR3 is 15 residues long. V lost 4 bases and J lost 3; bases outside the gene matches: 3. The CDR3 protein is CASSPGLAGIYEQYF. In DNA form, the CDR3 reads TGTGCCAGCAGCCCGGGACTAGCGGGGATCTACGAGCAGTACTTC.

This clone occurred once. J is TRBJ2-7 and V is TRBV29-1, with no clear D. Between the trimmed V and J ends, which lost 7 bases and 3 bases, there was a span of 13 bases. This CDR3 comprises 12 residues. The germline gives CDR1 SQVTM, CDR2 ANQGSEA. CDR3 in DNA: TGCAGCGCCTCTCCATCGGGCTACGAGCAGTACTTC. Its protein product is CSASPSGYEQYF.

J is TRBJ2-7 and V is TRBV29-1, with 13 positions matching TRBD2. Germline CDR1 reads SQVTM; CDR2 reads ANQGSEA. V lost 7 bases and J lost 0; bases outside the gene matches: 9. The CDR3 contains 16 residues. CDR3 region: CSARTSGRRLSYEQYF. DNA for the CDR3: TGCAGCGCTAGGACTAGCGGGAGACGCCTCTCCTACGAGCAGTACTTC.